This T cell receptor (beta chain) was sequenced in a study of blood T cell repertoires in COVID-19. Study processing details: Amplified reference gene primers provided the basis for estimating nucleated cell counts. Assay used: immunoSEQ multiplex PCR; TCRdb lists only in-frame clones, some missing. V and J calls and clone size are those listed in that table; D and trimming were worked out from the DNA. This sample has roughly 300,000 clones; about 81% occur once, and the top ten carry roughly 1.5%. This CDR3 has 12 amino acids. Losses at the gene ends were 4 bases for V and 7 bases for J; bases not matched to a gene: 4. The germline gives CDR1 MDHEN, CDR2 SYDVKM. Those enrolled in Seattle joined during active infection and were followed longitudinally afterward.

Source material: peripheral blood. The TCR comes from a human donor with COVID-19, enrolled during active disease. The donor label of this sample is uncertain. The chain combines TRBV28 with TRBJ2-7; TRBD1 matches at 7 bases. The chain's CDR3 is CASSSQGREQYF. CDR3 DNA sequence: TGTGCCAGCAGTTCACAGGGGCGGGAGCAGTACTTC.